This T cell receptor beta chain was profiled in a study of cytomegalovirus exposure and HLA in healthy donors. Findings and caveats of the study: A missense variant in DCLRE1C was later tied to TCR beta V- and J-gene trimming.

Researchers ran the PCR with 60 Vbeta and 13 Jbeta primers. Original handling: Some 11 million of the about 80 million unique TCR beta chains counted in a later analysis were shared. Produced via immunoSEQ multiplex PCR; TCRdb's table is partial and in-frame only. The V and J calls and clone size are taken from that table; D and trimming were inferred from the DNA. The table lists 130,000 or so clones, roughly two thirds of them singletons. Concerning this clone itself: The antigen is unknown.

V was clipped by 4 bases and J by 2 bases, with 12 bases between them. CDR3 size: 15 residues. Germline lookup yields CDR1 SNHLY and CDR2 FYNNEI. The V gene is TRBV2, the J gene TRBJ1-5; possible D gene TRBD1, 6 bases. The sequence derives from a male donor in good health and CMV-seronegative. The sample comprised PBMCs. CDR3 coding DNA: TGTGCCAGCAGTGGTACGGACAGAGGCAATCAGCCCCAGCATTTT. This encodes CASSGTDRGNQPQHF.